A single sample is the source of the 30 T cell receptor beta chains below, sequenced in a study of T cell responses to AZD1222 COVID-19 vaccine (dated by TCRdb to the early 2020s). Libraries were made using the immunoSEQ multiplex PCR assay. TCRdb holds this immuneACCESS table with in-frame rearrangements only. Some clones are missing; in checked studies, unresolved V genes explain under half, and the rest has no known cause. Across this sample there are approximately 89,000 clones, with 90% to 95% seen only once. The ten largest make up 4.5% of the sample. The time point label, as the study defines it: baseline before first vaccination. The sample's treatment or condition, from its label and the paper: meningococcal conjugate vaccine given as trial control. Sequencing was performed on peripheral blood, taken on day 0 of MenACWY control vaccination. The receptors were sampled from an adult in good health.

A note on this clone: At one of its ends the junction is not consistent with the germline gene, which may arise from a read error. CDR3 in DNA: TGTGCTAGCAGCTCCTCCCCCGCAGATACGCAGTATTTT. Translation gives CASSSSPADTQYF. V is TRBV7-7 and J is TRBJ2-3, with D unresolved. Germline CDR1 SSHAT, CDR2 FNYEAQ (reference sequence). This CDR3 contains 13 residues.

This chain joins TRBV5-4 and TRBJ2-7; possible D gene TRBD2, 5 bases. V lost 4 bases and J lost 7, with 18 bases in between. This CDR3 has 14 amino acids. The germline CDR1 and CDR2 sequences are SGHNT and YYREEE (reference sequence). For the CDR3, the DNA is TGTGCCAGCAGCCCAACCGGGGATCCCGGAGAGCAGTACTTC. Amino acids: CASSPTGDPGEQYF.

This clone was detected only once. The chain links TRBV6-2 or TRBV6-3 to TRBJ2-1; 7 bases map to TRBD2. V lost 2 bases to trimming and J lost 9 bases; unmatched junction nucleotides: 7. CDR3 length: 14 amino acids. CDR1 and CDR2 from the germline V gene are MNHEY and SVGEGT. The CDR3 DNA reads as TGTGCCAGCAGTTACGGTGCGGGAGCCAGTGAGCAGTTCTTC. It encodes CASSYGAGASEQFF.

This sequence joins TRBV25-1 and TRBJ2-3; TRBD1 or TRBD2 may be the D gene (6 bases each). V was pared by 4 bases and J by 5 bases, with 22 bases between. CDR3 length equals 17 residues. Germline CDR1 is MGHDK and CDR2 is SYGVNS. CDR3 sequence: CASSGLTGGLAGDTQYF. Here the CDR3 DNA reads TGTGCCAGCAGTGGGTTGACAGGAGGGCTAGCCGGAGATACGCAGTATTTT.

This clone was counted a single time. CDR3 nucleotides: TGTGCCAGTAGTGCACTAGCGGCAGGGGGCAATGAGCAGTTCTTC. This gives the protein CASSALAAGGNEQFF. The chain joins TRBV19 to TRBJ2-1, with TRBD2 as a possible D gene (8 bases). CDR1 LNHDA and CDR2 SQIVND come from the germline V gene (reference sequence). V lost 5 bases to trimming and J lost 6 bases, with 17 bases between them. The CDR3 is made up of 15 amino acids. The full variable domain, completed using reference TRBV19 and TRBJ2-1, is DGGITQSPKYLFRKEGQNVTLSCEQNLNHDAMYWYRQDPGQGLRLIYYSQIVNDFQKGDIAEGYSVSREKKESFPLTVTSAQKNPTAFYLCASSALAAGGNEQFFGPGTRLTVL.

This rearrangement joins TRBV21-1 to TRBJ1-3. TRBV21-1 is listed as a pseudogene. The CDR3 contains 16 residues. The DNA for the CDR3 is TGTGCCAGCACCTCCGTTGCGGTTCTCTCTGGAAACACCATATATTTT. Its protein product is CASTSVAVLSGNTIYF.

The genes are TRBV5-6 and TRBJ1-5, with D possibly being TRBD1 (5 bases). In germline, CDR1 is SGHDT, CDR2 YYEEEE. The germline V and J ends were trimmed by 4 bases and 7 bases, with 21 bases remaining between them. This CDR3 comprises 16 residues. CDR3 loop: CASSPHGATGGQPQHF. CDR3 bases: TGTGCCAGCAGCCCGCACGGGGCAACCGGGGGACAGCCCCAGCATTTT. The variable domain in full, completed from reference TRBV5-6 and TRBJ1-5, reads DAGVTQSPTHLIKTRGQQVTLRCSPKSGHDTVSWYQQALGQGPQFIFQYYEEEERQRGNFPDRFSGHQFPNYSSELNVNALLLGDSALYLCASSPHGATGGQPQHFGDGTRLSIL.

The gene calls are TRBV7-2 and TRBJ2-5, with 9 bases lining up with TRBD1. The CDR3 has 16 residues. V trimming: 1 base; J trimming: 5 bases; junction bases outside the gene matches: 8. From germline, CDR1 is SGHTA and CDR2 FQGNSA. The CDR3 is CASSLVGTGLKETQYF. As DNA, the CDR3 is TGTGCCAGCAGCTTAGTCGGGACAGGGTTAAAGGAGACCCAGTACTTC.

In DNA, the CDR3 is TGTGCCAGCAGACTGGACGGAGCCTACGAGCAGTACTTC. Its translation: CASRLDGAYEQYF. The rearrangement uses TRBV12-3 or TRBV12-4 and TRBJ2-7; unclear D gene. The CDR3 consists of 13 residues. Trimming cost V 6 bases and J 2 bases, with 11 bases left between them.

The rearrangement uses TRBV2 and TRBJ2-5; 7 nucleotides line up with TRBD2. The CDR3 length is 12 residues. The V segment lost 7 bases and the J segment 10 bases; nucleotides outside the gene matches: 9. Germline CDR1 reads SNHLY; CDR2 reads FYNNEI. The CDR3 nucleotides read TGTGCCAGCACGAGCGGCCGGGGGGACCAGTACTTC. Its translation is CASTSGRGDQYF. The full variable domain, in which reference TRBV2 and TRBJ2-5 provide the parts outside the CDR3, is EPEVTQTPSHQVTQMGQEVILRCVPISNHLYFYWYRQILGQKVEFLVSFYNNEISEKSEIFDDQFSVERPDGSNFTLKIRSTKLEDSAMYFCASTSGRGDQYFGPGTRLLVL.

V gene TRBV11-2 combines with J gene TRBJ1-3; no definite D call. V lost 5 bases to trimming and J lost 7 bases, with 12 bases between them. The length of the CDR3 is 13 residues. CDR1 is SGHAT, CDR2 FQNNGV, per germline. The CDR3 is CASSPSLGNTIYF. CDR3 bases: TGTGCCAGCAGCCCTAGTCTTGGGAACACCATATATTTT.

This clone was found a few times. V is TRBV30 and J is TRBJ1-6; possible D gene TRBD1, 5 bases. Germline lookup yields CDR1 GTSNPN and CDR2 SVGIG (reference sequence). This CDR3 is 17 amino acids long. The ends were cut back, 2 bases at V and 2 bases at J, with 16 bases in the middle. CDR3 region: CAWSPRQTGTYNSPLHF. As DNA, the CDR3 is TGTGCCTGGAGTCCCCGACAGACGGGAACCTATAATTCACCCCTCCACTTT.

In regard to this clone: At one boundary the junction diverges from the germline segment, which might be a read error. V gene TRBV28 combines with J gene TRBJ2-7, with D perhaps being TRBD1 or TRBD2 (7 bases each). The length of the CDR3 is 11 residues. CDR1 and CDR2 (germline): MDHEN, SYDVKM. DNA for the CDR3: TGTGCCAGCAGTAATGGCCCAGGGGGGGACTTC. Translating gives CASSNGPGGDF.

The rearrangement links TRBV11-2 to TRBJ1-6; TRBD1 matches at 7 bases. The trim removed 5 bases at V and 7 bases at J, leaving 8 bases unmatched. Germline V gene sequence: CDR1 SGHAT, CDR2 FQNNGV. This CDR3 is built from 15 residues. For the CDR3, the DNA is TGTGCCAGCAGCCTACAGGGGTATAGAAATTCACCCCTCCACTTT. It yields the protein CASSLQGYRNSPLHF.

CDR3 in amino acids: CASRGTGKHTEAFF. CDR3 nucleotides: TGTGCCAGTAGGGGGACAGGGAAACACACTGAAGCTTTCTTT. J is TRBJ1-1 and V is TRBV19; 9 nucleotides agree with TRBD1. From germline, CDR1 is LNHDA and CDR2 SQIVND (reference sequence). Trimming cost V 6 bases and J 3 bases; bases outside gene matches: 5. The CDR3 spans 14 residues.

V is TRBV23-1 and J is TRBJ2-1; possibly TRBD1 or TRBD2 for D (9 bases each). TRBV23-1 is an ORF, and what it does is uncertain. V lost 8 bases and J lost 10, with 33 bases in between. This CDR3 is 18 amino acids long. CDR3 nucleotides: TGCGCCAGCGAGTCGGACAGGGGTATTGGGACTAGCCACGGGGAGCAGTTCTTC. Protein sequence: CASESDRGIGTSHGEQFF.

The chain combines TRBV4-1 with TRBJ2-7; 8 nucleotides match TRBD1. Germline V CDR1 and CDR2: MGHRA, YSYEKL. The J segment lost 2 bases and the V segment lost 9 bases, leaving 9 bases of the junction unmatched. The CDR3 length is 14 residues. The CDR3 is CASGQGASTYEQYF. CDR3 in DNA: TGCGCCAGTGGACAGGGAGCCTCAACCTACGAGCAGTACTTC.

V and J are TRBV7-2 and TRBJ2-3; D gene unclear. The germline V gene encodes CDR1 SGHTA and CDR2 FQGNSA. V gave up 1 base and J gave up 3 bases, with 8 bases separating them. The CDR3 has 14 residues. The CDR3 sequence: CASSLGLRTDTQYF. CDR3 nucleotides: TGTGCCAGCAGCTTAGGGCTCCGGACAGATACGCAGTATTTT.

J is TRBJ2-1 and V is TRBV6-2 or TRBV6-3, with 10 bases that match TRBD2. CDR3 size: 16 residues. Trimming cost V 4 bases and J 5 bases; bases outside gene matches: 8. CDR1 is MNHEY and CDR2 is SVGEGT in the germline V gene. Here the CDR3 DNA reads TGTGCCAGCAGTTGGACCGGGACTAGCGTACACAATGAGCAGTTCTTC. It yields the protein CASSWTGTSVHNEQFF.

The rearrangement uses TRBV19 and TRBJ2-6; possible D gene TRBD2, 5 bases. V was cut by 3 bases and J by 6 bases, with 9 bases left in between. From germline, CDR1 is LNHDA and CDR2 SQIVND (reference sequence). This CDR3 contains 14 residues. CDR3 nucleotides: TGTGCCAGTAGTATTGAGGGTCAGGCCAACGTCCTGACTTTC. It encodes CASSIEGQANVLTF.

The chain links TRBV5-5 to TRBJ1-5; D gene ambiguous. The V gene's germline CDR1 is SGHKS and CDR2 YYEKEE (reference sequence). Trimming took off 6 bases at V and 2 bases at J, with 12 bases between the two ends. The CDR3 sequence is 14 residues long. This CDR3 reads CASKAELGNQPQHF. For the CDR3, the DNA is TGTGCCAGCAAGGCGGAACTGGGCAATCAGCCCCAGCATTTT.

CDR3 amino acids: CASSLTTTGEKEQFF. CDR3 sequence (DNA): TGCGCCAGCAGCTTGACGACTACAGGGGAGAAAGAGCAGTTCTTC. The chain joins TRBV5-1 to TRBJ2-1, with 7 bases lining up with TRBD1. The V segment lost 1 base and the J segment 10 bases; nucleotides outside the gene matches: 11. The germline gives CDR1 SGHRS, CDR2 YFSETQ. This CDR3 comprises 15 residues.

V is TRBV7-2 and J is TRBJ1-6; D uncertain. Trimming removed 5 bases at V and 6 bases at J, with 8 bases between. CDR3 length equals 13 residues. Germline CDR1 reads SGHTA; CDR2 reads FQGNSA. The CDR3 nucleotides are TGTGCCAGCAGCCCTAACCCTAATTCACCCCTCCACTTT. It translates to CASSPNPNSPLHF.

This chain connects TRBV28 to TRBJ2-1; 9 positions match TRBD2. V was clipped by 10 bases and J by 9 bases; unmatched bases: 25. Germline values: CDR1 MDHEN, CDR2 SYDVKM. The CDR3 covers 18 residues. The CDR3 loop reads CATRGLAGLSDQFGEQFF. The DNA for the CDR3 is TGTGCCACCCGGGGCCTAGCGGGGTTATCGGACCAGTTCGGTGAGCAGTTCTTC.

This chain uses TRBV29-1 with TRBJ2-1; 11 positions match TRBD2. The germline V gene has CDR1 SQVTM and CDR2 ANQGSEA. CDR3 length: 13 amino acids. V shed 5 bases and J 6 bases; nucleotides not matched to a gene: 3. CDR3 sequence: CSVTSGGSNEQFF. DNA of the CDR3: TGCAGCGTTACTAGCGGGGGTTCCAATGAGCAGTTCTTC.

The V and J genes are TRBV25-1 and TRBJ1-1; D not certain. V gave up 0 bases and J gave up 12 bases, with 17 bases separating them. Germline V gene data show CDR1 as MGHDK and CDR2 as SYGVNS. This CDR3 is 14 amino acids long. CDR3 protein: CASSEYTTLSVPFF. The DNA of the CDR3 is TGTGCCAGCAGTGAATATACAACCCTCTCGGTTCCTTTCTTT.

The J gene is TRBJ2-7, the V gene TRBV27; TRBD2 agrees at 7 bases. The V segment lost 5 bases and the J segment 2 bases; nucleotides outside the gene matches: 15. The CDR3 is 17 amino acids. Germline V gives CDR1 MNHEY, CDR2 SMNVEV (reference sequence). CDR3 loop: CASSPQQRSGFTYEQYF. The CDR3 bases are TGTGCCAGCAGTCCCCAACAGCGTAGCGGGTTTACCTACGAGCAGTACTTC.

This chain connects TRBV6-5 to TRBJ2-7; 8 nucleotides line up with TRBD1. CDR1 is MNHEY, CDR2 SVGAGI, per germline. V lost 4 bases and J lost 0; bases outside the gene matches: 5. The CDR3 extends over 15 amino acids. CDR3 residues: CASSSDRASSYEQYF. The CDR3, as DNA: TGTGCCAGCAGTTCGGACAGGGCCAGCTCCTACGAGCAGTACTTC.

The V and J genes are TRBV27 and TRBJ2-7; 10 bases fit TRBD2. The germline gives CDR1 MNHEY, CDR2 SMNVEV (reference sequence). V trimming: 5 bases; J trimming: 2 bases; junction bases outside the gene matches: 6. The CDR3 is 15 amino acids. The CDR3 nucleotides are TGTGCCAGCAGTCCGCGGACTAGCGGAACCTACGAGCAGTACTTC. Its protein is CASSPRTSGTYEQYF.

The sample holds one count of this clone. V is TRBV19 and J is TRBJ1-3; D ambiguous. Germline CDR1 reads LNHDA; CDR2 reads SQIVND (reference sequence). V lost 6 bases and J 1 base, leaving 7 bases between the germline ends. The CDR3 consists of 13 residues. As DNA, the CDR3 is TGTGCCAGTAGGGGGAGATCTGGAAACACCATATATTTT. Its translation: CASRGRSGNTIYF.